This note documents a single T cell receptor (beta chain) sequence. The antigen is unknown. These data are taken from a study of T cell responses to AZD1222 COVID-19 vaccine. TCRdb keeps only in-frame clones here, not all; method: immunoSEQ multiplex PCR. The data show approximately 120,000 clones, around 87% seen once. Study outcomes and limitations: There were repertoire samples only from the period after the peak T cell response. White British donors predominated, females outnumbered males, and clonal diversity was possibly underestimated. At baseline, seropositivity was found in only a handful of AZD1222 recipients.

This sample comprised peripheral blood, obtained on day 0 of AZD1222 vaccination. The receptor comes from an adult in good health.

The CDR3 nucleotides are TGCGCCAGCAGCGGCGGGACAGGGGTTACCTACGAGCAGTACTTC. Protein sequence: CASSGGTGVTYEQYF. This chain connects TRBV5-1 to TRBJ2-7, with TRBD1 identical over 10 bases. The length of the CDR3 is 15 residues. The V and J ends lost 4 bases and 2 bases, in that order; junction bases with no gene match: 6. CDR1 and CDR2 (germline): SGHRS, YFSETQ. The full variable domain, with the rest looked up from reference TRBV5-1 and TRBJ2-7, is KAGVTQTPRYLIKTRGQQVTLSCSPISGHRSVSWYQQTPGQGLQFLFEYFSETQRNKGNFPGRFSGRQFSNSRSEMNVSTLELGDSALYLCASSGGTGVTYEQYFGPGTRLTVT.